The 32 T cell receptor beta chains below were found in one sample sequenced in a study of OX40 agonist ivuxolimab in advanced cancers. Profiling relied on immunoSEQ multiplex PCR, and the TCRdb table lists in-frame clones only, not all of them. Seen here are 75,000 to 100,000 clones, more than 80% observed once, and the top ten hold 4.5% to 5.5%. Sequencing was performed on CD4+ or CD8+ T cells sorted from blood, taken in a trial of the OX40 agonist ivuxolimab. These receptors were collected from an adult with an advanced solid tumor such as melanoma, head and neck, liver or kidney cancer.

The CDR3 sequence: CASSRDGGGVGYGYTF. CDR3 in DNA: TGTGCCAGCAGCCGCGATGGGGGGGGCGTTGGCTATGGCTACACCTTC. The V gene is TRBV7-2, the J gene TRBJ1-2; possibly TRBD1 for D (6 bases). CDR3 length equals 16 residues. The germline gives CDR1 SGHTA, CDR2 FQGNSA. Trimming shortened V by 5 bases and J by 4 bases, and 20 bases separated the two germline ends.

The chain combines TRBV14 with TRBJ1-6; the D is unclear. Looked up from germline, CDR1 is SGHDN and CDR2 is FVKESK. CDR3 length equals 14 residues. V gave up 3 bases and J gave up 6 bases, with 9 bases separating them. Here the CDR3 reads CASSQQAFNSPLHF. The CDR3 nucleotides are TGTGCCAGCAGCCAGCAGGCTTTTAATTCACCCCTCCACTTT.

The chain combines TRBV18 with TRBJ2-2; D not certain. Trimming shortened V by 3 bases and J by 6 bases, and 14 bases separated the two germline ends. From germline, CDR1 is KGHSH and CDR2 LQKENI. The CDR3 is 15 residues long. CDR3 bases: TGTGCCAGCTCACCGCCGCTCCTAGGTCCCGGGGAGCTGTTTTTT. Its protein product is CASSPPLLGPGELFF.

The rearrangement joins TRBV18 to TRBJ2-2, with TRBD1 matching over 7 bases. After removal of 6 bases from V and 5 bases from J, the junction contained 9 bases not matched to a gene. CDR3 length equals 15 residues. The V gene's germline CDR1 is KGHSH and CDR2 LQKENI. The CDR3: CASSRDQGETGELFF. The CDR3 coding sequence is TGTGCCAGCTCTCGCGATCAGGGGGAGACCGGGGAGCTGTTTTTT. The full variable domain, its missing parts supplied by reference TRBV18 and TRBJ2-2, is NAGVMQNPRHLVRRRGQEARLRCSPMKGHSHVYWYRQLPEEGLKFMVYLQKENIIDESGMPKERFSAEFPKEGPSILRIQQVVRGDSAAYFCASSRDQGETGELFFGEGSRLTVL.

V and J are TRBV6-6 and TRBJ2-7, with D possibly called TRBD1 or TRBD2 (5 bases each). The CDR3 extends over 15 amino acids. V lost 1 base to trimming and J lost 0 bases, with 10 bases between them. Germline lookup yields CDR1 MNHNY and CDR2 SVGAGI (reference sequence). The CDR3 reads CASSYLGPSSYEQYF. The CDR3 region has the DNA TGTGCCAGCAGTTACTTGGGACCGAGCTCCTACGAGCAGTACTTC.

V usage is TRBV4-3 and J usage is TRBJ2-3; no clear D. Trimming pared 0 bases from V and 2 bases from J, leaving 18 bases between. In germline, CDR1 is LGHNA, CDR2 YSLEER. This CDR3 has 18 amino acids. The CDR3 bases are TGCGCCAGCAGCCAAGATGATCGCTTGGACCGTCCCACAGATACGCAGTATTTT. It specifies CASSQDDRLDRPTDTQYF.

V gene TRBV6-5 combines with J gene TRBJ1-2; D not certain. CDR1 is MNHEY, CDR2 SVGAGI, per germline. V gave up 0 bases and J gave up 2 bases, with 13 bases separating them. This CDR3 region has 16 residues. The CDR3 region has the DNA TGTGCCAGCAGTTACTCTGGGTCGGGCGGGAACTATGGCTACACCTTC. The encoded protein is CASSYSGSGGNYGYTF.

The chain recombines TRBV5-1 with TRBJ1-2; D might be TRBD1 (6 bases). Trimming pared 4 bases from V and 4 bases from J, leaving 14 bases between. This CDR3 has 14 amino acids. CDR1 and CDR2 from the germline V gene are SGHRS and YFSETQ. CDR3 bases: TGCGCCAGCAGCATAACCGGGGGCAGCTATGGCTACACCTTC. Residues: CASSITGGSYGYTF.

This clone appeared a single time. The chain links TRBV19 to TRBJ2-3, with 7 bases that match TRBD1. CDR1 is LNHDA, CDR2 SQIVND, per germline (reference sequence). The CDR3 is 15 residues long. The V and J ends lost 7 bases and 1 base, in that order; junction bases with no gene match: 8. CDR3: CASTRGGLGTDTQYF. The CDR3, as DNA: TGTGCCAGTACCCGAGGGGGCCTAGGCACAGATACGCAGTATTTT.

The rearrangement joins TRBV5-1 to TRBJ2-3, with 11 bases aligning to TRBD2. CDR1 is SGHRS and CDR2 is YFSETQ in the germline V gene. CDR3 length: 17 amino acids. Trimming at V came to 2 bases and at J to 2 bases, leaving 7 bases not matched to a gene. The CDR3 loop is CASSLGGTSGATDTQYF. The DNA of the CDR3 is TGCGCCAGCAGCTTAGGGGGGACTAGCGGAGCCACAGATACGCAGTATTTT.

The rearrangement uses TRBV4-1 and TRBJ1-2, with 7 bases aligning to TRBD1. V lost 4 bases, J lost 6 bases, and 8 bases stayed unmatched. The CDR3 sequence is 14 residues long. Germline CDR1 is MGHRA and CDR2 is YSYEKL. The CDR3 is CASSRLGGAHGYTF. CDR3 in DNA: TGCGCCAGCAGCCGTTTAGGGGGCGCCCATGGCTACACCTTC.

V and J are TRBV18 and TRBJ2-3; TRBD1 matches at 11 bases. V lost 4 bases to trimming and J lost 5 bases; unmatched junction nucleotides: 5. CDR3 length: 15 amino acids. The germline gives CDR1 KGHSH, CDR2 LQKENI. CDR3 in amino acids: CASSLGQGAGDTQYF. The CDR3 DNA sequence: TGTGCCAGCTCACTTGGACAGGGGGCAGGAGATACGCAGTATTTT.

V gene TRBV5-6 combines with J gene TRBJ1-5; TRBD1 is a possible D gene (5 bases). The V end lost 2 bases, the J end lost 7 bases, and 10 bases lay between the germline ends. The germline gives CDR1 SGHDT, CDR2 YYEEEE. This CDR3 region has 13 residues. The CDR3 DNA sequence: TGTGCCAGCAGCTTATTGGAGGGGCAGCCCCAGCATTTT. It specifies CASSLLEGQPQHF.

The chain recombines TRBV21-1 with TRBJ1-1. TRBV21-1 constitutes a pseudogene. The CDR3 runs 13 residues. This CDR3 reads CASSNKSNTEAFF. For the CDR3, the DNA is TGTGCCAGCAGCAATAAATCGAACACTGAAGCTTTCTTT.

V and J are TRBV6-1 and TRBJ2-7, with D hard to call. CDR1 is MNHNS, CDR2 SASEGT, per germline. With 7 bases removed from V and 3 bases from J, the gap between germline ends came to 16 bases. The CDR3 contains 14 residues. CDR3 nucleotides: TGTGCCAGCAAGGACCCCAAAGGTCGCTACGAGCAGTACTTC. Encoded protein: CASKDPKGRYEQYF.

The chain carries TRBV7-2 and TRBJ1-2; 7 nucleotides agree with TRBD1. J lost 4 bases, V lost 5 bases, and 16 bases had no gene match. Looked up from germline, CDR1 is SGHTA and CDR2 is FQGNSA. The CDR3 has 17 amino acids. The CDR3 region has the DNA TGTGCCAGCAGCGAAGGCCCTCCTCAGGGGGGGCTCTATGGCTACACCTTC. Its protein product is CASSEGPPQGGLYGYTF.

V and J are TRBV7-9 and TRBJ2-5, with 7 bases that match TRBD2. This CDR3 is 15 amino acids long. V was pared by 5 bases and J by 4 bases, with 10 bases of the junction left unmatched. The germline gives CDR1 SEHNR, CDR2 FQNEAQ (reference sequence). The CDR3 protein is CASSGGTGEGETQYF. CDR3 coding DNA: TGTGCCAGCAGCGGCGGGACCGGGGAGGGAGAGACCCAGTACTTC.

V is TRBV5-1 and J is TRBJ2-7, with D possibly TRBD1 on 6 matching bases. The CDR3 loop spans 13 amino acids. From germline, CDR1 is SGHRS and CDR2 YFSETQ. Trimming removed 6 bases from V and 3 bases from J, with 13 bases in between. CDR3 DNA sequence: TGCGCCAGCAAAACTGGGGGCGGCTACGAGCAGTACTTC. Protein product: CASKTGGGYEQYF.

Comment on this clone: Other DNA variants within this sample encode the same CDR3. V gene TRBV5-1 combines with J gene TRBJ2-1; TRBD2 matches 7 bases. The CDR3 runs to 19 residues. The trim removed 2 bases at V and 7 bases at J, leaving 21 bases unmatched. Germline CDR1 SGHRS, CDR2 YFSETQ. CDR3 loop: CASSFVDSFGGGRRNEQFF. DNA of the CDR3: TGCGCCAGCAGCTTCGTTGATTCCTTTGGGGGAGGGCGAAGGAATGAGCAGTTCTTC.

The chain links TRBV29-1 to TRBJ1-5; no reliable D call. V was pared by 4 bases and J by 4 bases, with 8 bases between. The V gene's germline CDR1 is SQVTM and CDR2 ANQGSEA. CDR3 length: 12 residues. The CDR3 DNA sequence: TGCAGCGTTGTAATAGGGAATCAGCCCCAGCATTTT. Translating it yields CSVVIGNQPQHF.

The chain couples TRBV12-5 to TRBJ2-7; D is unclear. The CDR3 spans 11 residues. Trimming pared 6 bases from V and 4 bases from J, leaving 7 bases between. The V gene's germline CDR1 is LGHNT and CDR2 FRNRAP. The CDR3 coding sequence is TGTGCTAGTGGCCATAGATACGAGCAGTACTTC. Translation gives CASGHRYEQYF.

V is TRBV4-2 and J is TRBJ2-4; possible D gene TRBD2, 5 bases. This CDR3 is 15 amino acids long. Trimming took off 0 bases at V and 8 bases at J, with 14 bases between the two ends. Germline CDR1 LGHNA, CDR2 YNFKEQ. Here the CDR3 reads CASSQEDSGRDIQYF. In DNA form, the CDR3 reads TGTGCCAGCAGCCAAGAGGACTCCGGACGGGACATTCAGTACTTC.

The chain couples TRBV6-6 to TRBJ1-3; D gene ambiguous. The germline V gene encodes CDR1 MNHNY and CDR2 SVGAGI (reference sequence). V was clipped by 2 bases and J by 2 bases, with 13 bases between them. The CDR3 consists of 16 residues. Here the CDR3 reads CASSYQTSPAGNTIYF. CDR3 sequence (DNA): TGTGCCAGCAGTTACCAAACATCCCCAGCTGGAAACACCATATATTTT.

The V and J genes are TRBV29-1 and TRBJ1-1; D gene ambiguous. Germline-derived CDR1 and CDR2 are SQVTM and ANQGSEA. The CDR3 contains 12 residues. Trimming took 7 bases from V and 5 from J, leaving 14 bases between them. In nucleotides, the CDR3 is TGCAGCGAATCCCGTAGTGGGACTGAAGCTTTCTTT. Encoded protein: CSESRSGTEAFF.

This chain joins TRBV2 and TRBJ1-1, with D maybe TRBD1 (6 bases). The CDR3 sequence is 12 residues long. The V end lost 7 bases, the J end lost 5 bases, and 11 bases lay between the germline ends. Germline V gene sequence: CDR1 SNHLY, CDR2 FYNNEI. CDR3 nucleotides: TGTGCCAGCAAGCGGGGGCTAACTGAAGCTTTCTTT. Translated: CASKRGLTEAFF.

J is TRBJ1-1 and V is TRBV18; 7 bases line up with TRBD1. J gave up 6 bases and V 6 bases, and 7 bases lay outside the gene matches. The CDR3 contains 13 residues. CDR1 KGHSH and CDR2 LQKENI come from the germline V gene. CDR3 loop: CASSPGQAAEAFF. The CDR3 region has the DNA TGTGCCAGCTCTCCCGGACAGGCCGCTGAAGCTTTCTTT.

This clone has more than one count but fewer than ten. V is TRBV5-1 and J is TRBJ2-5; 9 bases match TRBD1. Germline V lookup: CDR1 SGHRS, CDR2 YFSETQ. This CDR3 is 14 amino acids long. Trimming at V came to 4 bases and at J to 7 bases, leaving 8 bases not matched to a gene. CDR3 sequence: CASSQSGQGPTQYF. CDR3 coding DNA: TGCGCCAGCAGCCAGTCGGGACAGGGCCCGACCCAGTACTTC.

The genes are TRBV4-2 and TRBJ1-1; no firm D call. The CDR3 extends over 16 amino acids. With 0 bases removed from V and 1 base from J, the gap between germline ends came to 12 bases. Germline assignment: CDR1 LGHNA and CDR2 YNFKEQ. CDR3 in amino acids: CASSQDLGISNTEAFF. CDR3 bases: TGTGCCAGCAGCCAAGATCTCGGGATCTCGAACACTGAAGCTTTCTTT.

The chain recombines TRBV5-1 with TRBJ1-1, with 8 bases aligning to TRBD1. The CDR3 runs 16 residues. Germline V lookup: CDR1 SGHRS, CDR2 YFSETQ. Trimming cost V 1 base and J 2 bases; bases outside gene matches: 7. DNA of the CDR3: TGCGCCAGCAGCTTGAACTCAGGACAGGGTAACACTGAAGCTTTCTTT. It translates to CASSLNSGQGNTEAFF.

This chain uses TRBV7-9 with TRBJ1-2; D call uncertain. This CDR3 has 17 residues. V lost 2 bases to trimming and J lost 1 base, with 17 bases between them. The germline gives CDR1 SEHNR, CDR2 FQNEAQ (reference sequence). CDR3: CASSLFQNPYLNYGYTF. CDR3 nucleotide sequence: TGTGCCAGCAGCTTATTTCAGAACCCATACCTTAACTATGGCTACACCTTC. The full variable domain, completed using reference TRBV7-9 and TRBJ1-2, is DTGVSQNPRHKITKRGQNVTFRCDPISEHNRLYWYRQTLGQGPEFLTYFQNEAQLEKSRLLSDRFSAERPKGSFSTLEIQRTEQGDSAMYLCASSLFQNPYLNYGYTFGSGTRLTVV.

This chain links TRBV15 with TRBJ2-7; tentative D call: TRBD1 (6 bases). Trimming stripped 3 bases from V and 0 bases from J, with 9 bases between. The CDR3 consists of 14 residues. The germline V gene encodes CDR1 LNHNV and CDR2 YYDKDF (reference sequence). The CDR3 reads CATSRDRSSYEQYF. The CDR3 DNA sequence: TGTGCCACCAGCAGGGACAGAAGCTCCTACGAGCAGTACTTC.

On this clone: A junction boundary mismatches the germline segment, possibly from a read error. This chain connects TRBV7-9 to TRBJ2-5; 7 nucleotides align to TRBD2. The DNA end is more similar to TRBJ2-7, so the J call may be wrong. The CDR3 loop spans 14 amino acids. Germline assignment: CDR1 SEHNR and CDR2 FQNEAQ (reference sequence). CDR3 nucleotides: TGTGCCAGCAGCGTAGCGGGCCTACCCTACGAGCAGTACTTC. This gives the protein CASSVAGLPYEQYF.